Sequencing of this T cell receptor beta chain was carried out in a study of metastatic and nonmetastatic thyroid tumors. CDR1 is LGHDT, CDR2 YNNKEL, per germline (reference sequence). This CDR3 comprises 15 residues. V lost 7 bases to trimming and J lost 4 bases, with 17 bases between them. Worth noting for this clone: The antigen is undetermined.

Methods used by the authors: The study built a papillary thyroid cancer distant-metastasis classifier from CDR3 differences across clinicopathological groups. TCRdb reanalyzed the PCR reads via MiXCR. The V and J calls here are based on TCRdb, not the publication. The sample records 35,000 to 45,000 clones, approximately 30% being singletons. Findings and caveats of the study: Benign nodules reportedly had significantly lower TCR beta diversity than malignant thyroid tumors in blood and tumor.

All patients were treatment-naive before thyroid surgery. The clonotype was recovered from a male donor with papillary thyroid cancer or a benign thyroid nodule (not recorded which). Some clones in this sample may be carry-over from other donors' samples. J is TRBJ2-1 and V is TRBV3-1; D may match TRBD1 or TRBD2 (5 bases each). Sequenced: blood. This CDR3 reads CASIPSRGAYNEQFF. The CDR3 bases are TGTGCCAGCATCCCTAGCAGAGGGGCATACAATGAGCAGTTCTTC.